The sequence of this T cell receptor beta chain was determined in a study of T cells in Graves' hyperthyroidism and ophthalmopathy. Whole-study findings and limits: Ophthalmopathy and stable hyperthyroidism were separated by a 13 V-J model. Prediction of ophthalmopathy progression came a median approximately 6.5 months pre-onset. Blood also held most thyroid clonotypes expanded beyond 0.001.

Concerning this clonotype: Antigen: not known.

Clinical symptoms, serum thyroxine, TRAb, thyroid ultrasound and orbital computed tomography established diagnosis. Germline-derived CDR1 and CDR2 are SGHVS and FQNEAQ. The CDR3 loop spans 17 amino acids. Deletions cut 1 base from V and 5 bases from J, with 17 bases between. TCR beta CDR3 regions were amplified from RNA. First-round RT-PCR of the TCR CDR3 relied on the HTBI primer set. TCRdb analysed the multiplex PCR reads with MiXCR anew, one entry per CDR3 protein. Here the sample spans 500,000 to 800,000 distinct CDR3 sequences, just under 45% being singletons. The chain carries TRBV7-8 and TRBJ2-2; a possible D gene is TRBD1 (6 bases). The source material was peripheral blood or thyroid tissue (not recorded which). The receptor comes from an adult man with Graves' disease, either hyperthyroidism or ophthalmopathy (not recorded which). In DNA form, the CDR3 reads TGTGCCAGCAGCTTAGAGGGTTTGGGGGCGCGGACCGGGGAGCTGTTTTTT. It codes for CASSLEGLGARTGELFF.